These 27 T cell receptor beta chains share one sample of origin, sequenced in a study of blood T cell repertoires in COVID-19. The table came from immunoSEQ multiplex PCR; TCRdb's copy has only in-frame clones and leaves some out. The profile shows fewer than 250,000 clones, roughly four fifths of them singletons. Sequencing was done on a sample of peripheral blood. The receptors were gathered from an older woman with acute or convalescent COVID-19.

V usage is TRBV4-3 and J usage is TRBJ1-1; 8 positions match TRBD1. This CDR3 is 14 amino acids long. Germline CDR1 and CDR2: LGHNA and YSLEER. The junction had 3 bases not matched to a gene; V was cut back by 2 bases and J by 4 bases. In DNA, the CDR3 is TGCGCCAGCAGCCAACTTACAGGGGGCACTGAAGCTTTCTTT. Protein sequence: CASSQLTGGTEAFF.

The chain has TRBV5-4 and TRBJ1-4; D is unresolved. There are 15 residues in the CDR3. Germline CDR1 and CDR2: SGHNT and YYREEE (reference sequence). V dropped 0 bases and J dropped 8 bases, with 14 bases sitting between them. The CDR3 DNA reads TGTGCCAGCAGCTTGGGGGGAGGGCTAGGGGAAAAACTGTTTTTT. It yields the protein CASSLGGGLGEKLFF.

In its sample, this clone was seen once. The gene calls are TRBV15 and TRBJ2-6; D not certain. Per germline, CDR1 LNHNV and CDR2 YYDKDF (reference sequence). Trimming stripped 5 bases from V and 1 base from J, with 6 bases between. The CDR3 contains 14 residues. The CDR3 is CATSPGSGANVLTF. CDR3 in DNA: TGTGCCACCAGCCCCGGGTCTGGGGCCAACGTCCTGACTTTC.

The genes are TRBV7-2 and TRBJ1-3, with D perhaps matching TRBD1 (6 bases). CDR1 and CDR2 (germline): SGHTA, FQGNSA. The length of the CDR3 is 16 residues. Deletions cut 1 base from V and 0 bases from J, with 10 bases between. CDR3 in DNA: TGTGCCAGCAGCTTAGGGGCCAGGGGCTCTGGAAACACCATATATTTT. This sequence encodes CASSLGARGSGNTIYF.

This clone was seen a handful of times. The CDR3 DNA reads as TGTGCCAGCAGCCCAGAGCCTACAAGGGGCACTGAAGCTTTCTTT. Protein: CASSPEPTRGTEAFF. This chain uses TRBV5-6 with TRBJ1-1; the D gene is possibly TRBD1 (5 bases). The V end was cut by 4 bases, the J end by 4 bases, with 17 bases between. The CDR3 totals 15 residues. Germline V gives CDR1 SGHDT, CDR2 YYEEEE.

This clone has more than one count but fewer than ten. This chain links TRBV4-2 with TRBJ1-2; no clear D. The CDR3 totals 16 residues. The V end was cut by 4 bases, the J end by 6 bases, with 21 bases between. In germline, CDR1 is LGHNA, CDR2 YNFKEQ. CDR3 coding DNA: TGTGCCAGCAGCCGGCTACCGGGAGCTCTATCTCATGGCTACACCTTC. Protein product: CASSRLPGALSHGYTF.

This chain connects TRBV7-2 to TRBJ1-6; D is ambiguous. V was trimmed by 2 bases and J by 5 bases, leaving 13 bases between them. The CDR3 is 16 amino acids. CDR1 is SGHTA, CDR2 FQGNSA, per germline. CDR3 nucleotides: TGTGCCAGCAGCTTATTCCCCCCGGGAAATAATTCACCCCTCCACTTT. It yields the protein CASSLFPPGNNSPLHF. The full variable domain, with the rest looked up from reference TRBV7-2 and TRBJ1-6, is GAGVSQSPSNKVTEKGKDVELRCDPISGHTALYWYRQSLGQGLEFLIYFQGNSAPDKSGLPSDRFSAERTGGSVSTLTIQRTQQEDSAVYLCASSLFPPGNNSPLHFGNGTRLTVT.

The J gene is TRBJ1-2, the V gene TRBV10-1; D not resolved. CDR3 size: 15 residues. Per the germline V gene, CDR1 is WNHNN and CDR2 is SYGVQD (reference sequence). Trimming cost V 8 bases and J 4 bases, with 20 bases left between them. As DNA, the CDR3 is TGCGCCAGCCCAAGCGGCAGATATTTCTGCTATGGCTACACCTTC. It yields the protein CASPSGRYFCYGYTF.

The rearrangement uses TRBV29-1 and TRBJ1-4; D is uncertain. The length of the CDR3 is 11 residues. Per the germline V gene, CDR1 is SQVTM and CDR2 is ANQGSEA. Trimming removed 7 bases at V and 5 bases at J, with 8 bases between. The CDR3 nucleotides are TGCAGCGCAACTGCGAATGAAAAACTGTTTTTT. Its translation: CSATANEKLFF.

This clone appeared once. The chain is built from TRBV4-2 and TRBJ1-4; D uncertain. This CDR3 spans 16 amino acids. Germline CDR1 reads LGHNA; CDR2 reads YNFKEQ. The germline V and J ends were trimmed by 0 bases and 8 bases, with 16 bases remaining between them. CDR3 loop: CASSQEGQQREEKLFF. The CDR3 DNA is TGTGCCAGCAGCCAAGAAGGGCAACAGAGGGAAGAAAAACTGTTTTTT.

V is TRBV19 and J is TRBJ2-6, with a possible D match to TRBD2 (7 bases). The CDR3 contains 19 residues. Trimming removed 5 bases at V and 1 base at J, with 21 bases between. Germline-derived CDR1 and CDR2 are LNHDA and SQIVND (reference sequence). CDR3 protein: CASSLSGGRRGSGANVLTF. The CDR3, as DNA: TGTGCCAGTAGTCTATCGGGGGGCAGAAGGGGATCTGGGGCCAACGTCCTGACTTTC. The variable domain in full, completed from reference TRBV19 and TRBJ2-6, reads DGGITQSPKYLFRKEGQNVTLSCEQNLNHDAMYWYRQDPGQGLRLIYYSQIVNDFQKGDIAEGYSVSREKKESFPLTVTSAQKNPTAFYLCASSLSGGRRGSGANVLTFGAGSRLTVL.

The chain is built from TRBV4-2 and TRBJ2-1, with 12 bases fitting TRBD2. With V trimmed by 4 bases and J by 7 bases, 8 bases remained unmatched. Germline values: CDR1 LGHNA, CDR2 YNFKEQ. There are 16 residues in the CDR3. In DNA form, the CDR3 reads TGTGCCAGCAGCCCGCTACTAGCGGGGGGCAGGAATGAGCAGTTCTTC. Protein product: CASSPLLAGGRNEQFF.

This clone was seen just once. V and J are TRBV7-9 and TRBJ1-5, with 9 bases that match TRBD1. CDR1 is SEHNR and CDR2 is FQNEAQ in the germline V gene (reference sequence). Unmatched junction bases numbered 2, after V lost 6 bases and J lost 5 bases. The CDR3 spans 13 residues. This chain's CDR3 is CASRGQGDQPQHF. Here the CDR3 DNA reads TGTGCCAGCAGGGGACAGGGTGATCAGCCCCAGCATTTT. Based on the CDR3 plus reference TRBV7-9 and TRBJ1-5, the full variable domain is DTGVSQNPRHKITKRGQNVTFRCDPISEHNRLYWYRQTLGQGPEFLTYFQNEAQLEKSRLLSDRFSAERPKGSFSTLEIQRTEQGDSAMYLCASRGQGDQPQHFGDGTRLSIL.

This chain links TRBV9 with TRBJ2-5; D is possibly TRBD2 (6 bases). This CDR3 has 14 amino acids. CDR1 is SGDLS and CDR2 is YYNGEE in the germline V gene. The ends were cut back, 2 bases at V and 4 bases at J, with 12 bases in the middle. As DNA, the CDR3 is TGTGCCAGCAGCGTTGACACCGGGGGAGAGACCCAGTACTTC. It encodes CASSVDTGGETQYF.

V gene TRBV6-1 combines with J gene TRBJ2-5; D may be TRBD1 (6 bases). The CDR3 runs to 13 residues. CDR1 is MNHNS, CDR2 SASEGT, per germline. Between the trimmed V and J ends, which lost 7 bases and 2 bases, there was a span of 11 bases. The CDR3 DNA reads TGTGCCAGCATGGGGGCCCCTCAAGAGACCCAGTACTTC. The encoded protein is CASMGAPQETQYF.

This chain uses TRBV20-1 with TRBJ1-2; D perhaps matches TRBD1 (5 bases). Per the germline V gene, CDR1 is DFQATT and CDR2 is SNEGSKA (reference sequence). This CDR3 is built from 8 residues. The V gene lost 7 bases and the J gene lost 14 bases, with 11 bases spanning the gap. CDR3 DNA sequence: TGCAGTGAGCGGGGACGGACCTTC. This sequence encodes CSERGRTF.

This clone has only one observation. This chain uses TRBV2 with TRBJ1-3; 8 bases agree with TRBD1. CDR3 length: 14 amino acids. The V gene end was trimmed by 6 bases and the J gene end by 4 bases; junction bases not matched to a gene: 5. The germline gives CDR1 SNHLY, CDR2 FYNNEI. The CDR3 bases are TGTGCCAGCAGAGATGGGGACAGGGGAAACACCATATATTTT. Translation gives CASRDGDRGNTIYF. Together with reference TRBV2 and TRBJ1-3, the CDR3 gives the full variable domain: EPEVTQTPSHQVTQMGQEVILRCVPISNHLYFYWYRQILGQKVEFLVSFYNNEISEKSEIFDDQFSVERPDGSNFTLKIRSTKLEDSAMYFCASRDGDRGNTIYFGEGSWLTVV.

The chain couples TRBV7-9 to TRBJ1-2; 9 nucleotides agree with TRBD1. Looked up from germline, CDR1 is SEHNR and CDR2 is FQNEAQ (reference sequence). The junction had 4 bases not matched to a gene; V was cut back by 5 bases and J by 6 bases. The CDR3 covers 13 residues. CDR3 amino acids: CASSPGTGNGYTF. Written as DNA, the CDR3 is TGTGCCAGCAGCCCCGGGACAGGGAATGGCTACACCTTC.

The CDR3 here is CASSLDPTGDSNQPQHF. The CDR3 DNA reads TGCGCCAGCAGCTTGGACCCAACAGGGGATAGCAATCAGCCCCAGCATTTT. The J gene is TRBJ1-5, the V gene TRBV5-1, with 7 bases matching TRBD1. Germline V CDR1 and CDR2: SGHRS, YFSETQ. V shed 0 bases, J shed 0 bases, and the junction held 6 bases outside the gene matches. The CDR3 loop spans 17 amino acids.

The chain joins TRBV5-5 to TRBJ1-6; 7 bases are a match to TRBD1. V gave up 9 bases and J gave up 5 bases; unmatched junction bases: 11. This CDR3 has 15 residues. Germline V gene sequence: CDR1 SGHKS, CDR2 YYEKEE (reference sequence). CDR3 residues: CATSRDSLNNSPLHF. CDR3 sequence (DNA): TGTGCCACCTCTCGGGACAGCCTTAATAATTCACCCCTCCACTTT. Filled out from reference TRBV5-5 and TRBJ1-6, the complete variable domain reads DAGVTQSPTHLIKTRGQQVTLRCSPISGHKSVSWYQQVLGQGPQFIFQYYEKEERGRGNFPDRFSARQFPNYSSELNVNALLLGDSALYLCATSRDSLNNSPLHFGNGTRLTVT.

The J gene is TRBJ2-3, the V gene TRBV5-1; unclear D gene. The CDR3 runs to 11 residues. The germline V gene has CDR1 SGHRS and CDR2 YFSETQ. Between the trimmed V and J ends, which lost 2 bases and 4 bases, there was a span of 2 bases. CDR3 protein: CASSFADTQYF. For the CDR3, the DNA is TGCGCCAGCAGCTTCGCAGATACGCAGTATTTT.

This sequence joins TRBV7-2 and TRBJ1-6; no reliable D call. Germline V CDR1 and CDR2: SGHTA, FQGNSA. The CDR3 is made up of 14 amino acids. V shed 8 bases and J shed 0 bases, with 8 bases lying between them. CDR3 coding DNA: TGTGCCAGCGCTTTGAGCTCCTATAATTCACCCCTCCACTTT. This codes for CASALSSYNSPLHF.

J is TRBJ2-7 and V is TRBV9, with 7 bases matching TRBD1. CDR1 SGDLS and CDR2 YYNGEE come from the germline V gene. J gave up 2 bases and V 3 bases, and 5 bases lay outside the gene matches. The CDR3 covers 14 residues. The CDR3 DNA sequence: TGTGCCAGCAGCGGCAGTCAGGGGGCCTACGAGCAGTACTTC. Translating it yields CASSGSQGAYEQYF.

The V gene is TRBV28, the J gene TRBJ1-1, with D unclear. This CDR3 comprises 12 residues. The ends were cut back, 10 bases at V and 3 bases at J, with 12 bases in the middle. CDR1 and CDR2 from the germline V gene are MDHEN and SYDVKM. This CDR3 reads CATEPRDTEAFF. For the CDR3, the DNA is TGTGCCACAGAACCCCGGGACACTGAAGCTTTCTTT.

The rearrangement uses TRBV6-5 and TRBJ1-4; 8 bases are a match to TRBD1. The length of the CDR3 is 14 residues. Per germline, CDR1 MNHEY and CDR2 SVGAGI. The junction had 4 bases not matched to a gene; V was cut back by 4 bases and J by 6 bases. CDR3 nucleotide sequence: TGTGCCAGCAGTTCAGGGGGCTTAGATGAAAAACTGTTTTTT. Its translation: CASSSGGLDEKLFF.

The rearrangement uses TRBV3-1 (or the pseudogene TRBV3-2) and TRBJ1-2; D remains unclear. This CDR3 has 15 residues. V was cut by 2 bases and J by 2 bases, with 12 bases left in between. CDR1 LGHDT and CDR2 YNNKEL come from the germline V gene (reference sequence). CDR3 protein: CASSQLRLGNYGYTF. In nucleotides, the CDR3 is TGTGCCAGCAGCCAACTCCGACTTGGCAACTATGGCTACACCTTC.

The chain couples TRBV4-1 to TRBJ2-3; 10 bases are a match to TRBD2. Trimming removed 4 bases from V and 0 bases from J; junction bases left unmatched: 16. Germline V gene sequence: CDR1 MGHRA, CDR2 YSYEKL. The CDR3 spans 20 residues. The CDR3, as DNA: TGCGCCAGCAGCCGCAGACAGGGGATCGGACTAGCGGTTAGCACAGATACGCAGTATTTT. Translation gives CASSRRQGIGLAVSTDTQYF.